The rows below give T cell receptor beta chains drawn from one sample of a study of T cell repertoires in cytomegalovirus infection. Their specific antigens are unknown. TCRdb ran MiXCR on the reads and lists one entry per CDR3 protein. The repertoire includes some 920,000 distinct CDR3 sequences, roughly 30% of them detected once, and about an eighth sits in the top ten. The sample here was cultured CD8+ T cells from PBMCs, taken from culture after CMV antigen stimulation. The receptors were sampled from a human donor in good health (CMV status not recorded). Some clones in this sample may be carry-over from other donors' samples. Each CDR3 is given with its conserved first and last residue. A D gene is named only where the DNA matches it firmly. Size values are once, few and many counts, or a class for expanded clones, and some rows have none.

TRBJ1-1 TRBD1 TRBV4-1 NA TGCGCCAGCAGCCAAGCCGATAGGGGACAGGGGAACACTGAAGCTTTCTTT CASSQADRGQGNTEAFF
TRBJ2-1 NA TRBV29-1 few TGCAGCGTGGAGTCGGATGAGCAGTTCTTC CSVESDEQFF
TRBJ2-7 NA TRBV4-1 once TGCGCCAGCAGCCAAGTCGGACAGCTCTACGAGCAGTACTTC CASSQVGQLYEQYF
TRBJ2-1 NA TRBV7-6 few TGTGCCAGCAGCCTCCTAAAAAATGAGCAGTTCTTC CASSLLKNEQFF
TRBJ1-5 NA TRBV20-1 NA TGCAGTGCTAGACCCTCGTCTAGCAATCAGCCCCAGCATTTT CSARPSSSNQPQHF
TRBJ2-3 NA TRBV15 NA TGTGCCACCAGCAGACTAGGCACAGATACGCAGTATTTC CATSRLGTDTQYF
TRBJ2-2 NA TRBV7-9 many TGTGCCAGCAGCCGCGTCCTCGATAACACCGGGGAGCTGTTTTTT CASSRVLDNTGELFF
TRBJ1-5 NA TRBV2 many TGTGCCAGCAATCCCTATAGCAATCAGCCCCAGCATTTT CASNPYSNQPQHF
TRBJ1-1 NA TRBV29-1 NA TGCAGCGGGAGGCAGGGCACTGAAGCTTTCTTT CSGRQGTEAFF
TRBJ1-1 NA TRBV29-1 NA TGCAGCGTTGAAGATCTTCGCCAGGGGTGGACTGAAGCTTTCTTT CSVEDLRQGWTEAFF
TRBJ2-3 NA TRBV6-4 few TGTGCCAGCAGTGGGGGGCCAACAGATACGCAGTATTTT CASSGGPTDTQYF
TRBJ1-5 NA TRBV19 NA TGTGCCACCATGAGGGGGTTCAATCAGCCCCAGCATTTT CATMRGFNQPQHF
TRBJ1-1 NA TRBV7-2 NA TGTGCCAGTCTTAACTTCCTTGTTAACCCGGGTGCAAACACTGAAGCTTTCTTT CASLNFLVNPGANTEAFF
TRBJ1-5 TRBD1 TRBV28 NA TGTGCCAGCGGGCCCGGACAGGGGAATCAGCCCCAGCATTTT CASGPGQGNQPQHF
TRBJ2-7 NA TRBV5-6 NA TGTGCCAGCAGCCAGGGACTGCCGGACTACGAGCAGTACTTC CASSQGLPDYEQYF
TRBJ2-3 TRBD2 TRBV6-5 NA TGTGCCAGCAGTTACTCAGCGGGGCCTAGCACAGATACGCAGTATTTT CASSYSAGPSTDTQYF
TRBJ1-2 TRBD1 TRBV25-1 NA TGTGCCACCGGGACAGGGGGCCGCTACACCTTC CATGTGGRYTF
TRBJ1-2 NA TRBV5-4 few TGTGCCAGCAGCTTGGAGAGTCTGTTGGGTGGCTACACCTTC CASSLESLLGGYTF
TRBJ1-5 NA TRBV7-9 few TGTGCCAGCAGCTTGAGTACCGGGACAAGGAATCAGCCCCAGCATTTT CASSLSTGTRNQPQHF
TRBJ2-1 NA TRBV7-2 NA TGTGCCAGCAGCATTATCTACAATGAGCAGTTCTTC CASSIIYNEQFF
TRBJ1-1 NA TRBV19 NA TGTGCCAGTAGTTCGGGATTTCGTGAAGCTTTCTTT CASSSGFREAFF
TRBJ2-1 NA TRBV7-6 few TGTGCTAGCAGCTCACGACTAGTCGGAATCGGGGAGCAGTTCTTC CASSSRLVGIGEQFF
TRBJ1-1 NA TRBV27 few TGTGCCAGCAGGCAGCCACGGGGGGTCACTGAAGCTTTCTTT CASRQPRGVTEAFF
TRBJ2-7 TRBD1 TRBV5-1 few TGCGCCAGCAGCTTAAAGCCGGGACAGGGGGCCCACGAGCAGTACTTC CASSLKPGQGAHEQYF
TRBJ1-5 NA TRBV5-4 NA TGTGCCAGCAGCTTGTCTGGGTCGGGTCAGCCCCAGCATTTT CASSLSGSGQPQHF
TRBJ2-1 NA TRBV7-9 few TGTGCCAGCAGCTTAGTCCATGCTGGGGAAATACTCTACAATGAGCAGTTCTTC CASSLVHAGEILYNEQFF
TRBJ2-1 NA TRBV19 NA TGTGCCAGTAGTATGAAAGGGGTTATCCCTTACAATGAGCAGTTCTTC CASSMKGVIPYNEQFF
TRBJ2-5 NA TRBV7-2 many TGTGCCAGCAGCTTAGAGGCGGCAGGAGTTACGGCCCAGTACTTC CASSLEAAGVTAQYF
TRBJ1-4 TRBD1 TRBV27 few TGTGCCAGCTCGTACAGGGGGAGTAAAGAAAAACTGTTTTTT CASSYRGSKEKLFF
TRBJ2-3 NA TRBV10-3 many TGTGCCATCAGTGAGTCGGGGCCAGGACGGACAGATACGCAGTATTTT CAISESGPGRTDTQYF
TRBJ2-2 NA TRBV12-3/TRBV12-4 few TGTGCCAGCAGTTTCACTCCGGCAGGGTATGCCGGGGAGCTGTTTTTT CASSFTPAGYAGELFF
TRBJ1-2 NA TRBV7-9 NA TGTGCCAGCAGCATGTCGGGGGGGCTGGAAGCTAACTATGGCTACACCTTC CASSMSGGLEANYGYTF
TRBJ2-3 NA TRBV5-1 NA TGCGCCAGCAGCTTCGAGGACTTCCCCACAGATACGCAGTATTTT CASSFEDFPTDTQYF
TRBJ2-3 NA TRBV27 NA TGTGCCAGCAGTTTAATCCACTTGGGCACAGATACGCAGTATTTT CASSLIHLGTDTQYF
TRBJ1-1 NA TRBV7-2 many TGTGCCAGCAGCGCCGGGGGTGAAGCTTTCTTT CASSAGGEAFF
TRBJ2-3 TRBD2 TRBV3-1 few TGTGCCAGCAGCCAAGAGTTTAGCGGGGGAGATACGCAGTATTTT CASSQEFSGGDTQYF
TRBJ2-7 NA TRBV27 few TGTGCCAGCCAATCCTCTGACAGCGTCTCCTACGAGCAGTACTTC CASQSSDSVSYEQYF
TRBJ1-2 NA TRBV6-5 NA TGTGCCAGCAGTTACTCGATCGTGGAGGTTGGTAAAGGCTACACCTTC CASSYSIVEVGKGYTF
TRBJ2-1 TRBD1 TRBV12-5 NA TGTGCTAGTGGCCGACAGGGCAGCTCCTACAATGAGCAGTTCTTC CASGRQGSSYNEQFF
TRBJ2-1 NA TRBV27 NA TGTGCCAGCAGTTTAGGTGGCACAACCTACAATGAGCAGTTCTTC CASSLGGTTYNEQFF
TRBJ1-6 NA TRBV5-6 NA TGTGCCAGCAGTCTTCACATAGTGGAATCCCATAATTCACCCCTCCACTTT CASSLHIVESHNSPLHF
TRBJ2-2 NA TRBV12-3/TRBV12-4 NA TGTGCCAGCACCTTCTCCAGACAACTAGCCCTGACCGGGGAGCTGTTTTTT CASTFSRQLALTGELFF
TRBJ2-5 NA TRBV7-9 few TGTGCCAGCAGCCCACCACAGCGGGTAGGGCAAGAGACCCAGTACTTC CASSPPQRVGQETQYF
TRBJ1-5 TRBD1 TRBV12-3/TRBV12-4 few TGTGCCAGCAGCTCCGGGACAGGGCTCCAGCCCCAGCATTTT CASSSGTGLQPQHF
TRBJ1-4 NA TRBV6-1 many TGTGCCAGCAGTTCGCCCGGGAAGGGTGAAAAACTGTTTTTT CASSSPGKGEKLFF
TRBJ2-3 NA TRBV6-5 NA TGTGCCAGCAGACAGGGTCCAGATATGCAGTATTTT CASRQGPDMQYF
TRBJ2-3 NA TRBV20-1 NA TGCAGTGCTAGAGAGGGAGTAGCTTGGTATTTT CSAREGVAWYF
TRBJ1-2 NA TRBV12-3/TRBV12-4 NA TGTGCCAGCAGTTTAACGGCGGCCCTGGGCTATGGCTACACCTTC CASSLTAALGYGYTF
TRBJ2-7 TRBD2 TRBV6-6 NA TGTGCCAGCAGTTACACTAGCGGGAACTACGAGCAGTACTTC CASSYTSGNYEQYF
TRBJ2-1 TRBD1 TRBV7-3 many TGTGCCAGCAGCGCAGGGGGTCGGGGCTCGAGGTACTACAATGAGCAGTTCTTC CASSAGGRGSRYYNEQFF
TRBJ2-5 NA TRBV14 NA TGTGCCAGCAGCCAAGTAGGGGGGAGCTCAGAGACCCAGTACTTC CASSQVGGSSETQYF
TRBJ2-1 NA TRBV6-6 few TGTGCCAGCAGTGTAGGGGCTGCCCTGCATGAGCAGTTCTTC CASSVGAALHEQFF
TRBJ2-3 TRBD2 TRBV6-5 NA TGTGCCAGCACCCAATACGGACTAGCGGCCACAGATACGCAGTATTTT CASTQYGLAATDTQYF
TRBJ2-2 NA TRBV29-1 few TGCAGCGTTGCCAGTGACGCGAACACCGGGGAGCTGTTTTTT CSVASDANTGELFF
TRBJ2-2 TRBD1 TRBV10-3 NA TGTGCCATCAGTGAGGACGGGACAGGGGACCCCGGGGAGCTGTTTTTT CAISEDGTGDPGELFF
TRBJ2-1 NA TRBV12-3/TRBV12-4 few TGTGCCAGCAGTTCAGGAAAAAAGGATGAGCAGTTCTTC CASSSGKKDEQFF
TRBJ2-1 TRBD2 TRBV19 NA TGTGCCAGTAGTTTAACCGGGACTAGCGGCCTTAATGAGCAGTTCTTC CASSLTGTSGLNEQFF